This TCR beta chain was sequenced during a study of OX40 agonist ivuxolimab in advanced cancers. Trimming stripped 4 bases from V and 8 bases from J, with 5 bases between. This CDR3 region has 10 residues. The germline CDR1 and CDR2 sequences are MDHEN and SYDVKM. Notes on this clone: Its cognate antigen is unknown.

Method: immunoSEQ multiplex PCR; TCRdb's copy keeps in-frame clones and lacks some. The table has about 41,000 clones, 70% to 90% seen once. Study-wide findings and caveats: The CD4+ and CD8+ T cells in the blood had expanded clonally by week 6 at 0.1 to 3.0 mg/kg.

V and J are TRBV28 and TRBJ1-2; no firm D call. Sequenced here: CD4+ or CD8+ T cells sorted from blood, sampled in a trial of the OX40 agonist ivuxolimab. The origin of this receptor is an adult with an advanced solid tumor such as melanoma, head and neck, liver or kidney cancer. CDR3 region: CASSSRGYTF. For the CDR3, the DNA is TGTGCCAGCAGTTCCCGAGGCTACACCTTC.